Listed here are 15 T cell receptor beta chains from one sample, sequenced in a study of beta chain features in type 1 diabetes. Expressed TCRB transcripts were sequenced because the entire RNA isolate underwent reverse transcription. Assay used: immunoSEQ multiplex PCR; TCRdb lists only in-frame clones, some missing. Counted here are about 450,000 clones, 11% occurring once; the ten biggest clones make up over 0.035%. Sequencing input: naive CD4+ T cells from blood. The receptors stem from a woman aged 18 to 35 in good health.

The chain is built from TRBV14 and TRBJ2-1; TRBD1 agrees at 12 bases. V shed 4 bases and J 8 bases; nucleotides not matched to a gene: 6. The CDR3 loop spans 15 amino acids. Looked up from germline, CDR1 is SGHDN and CDR2 is FVKESK. CDR3 coding DNA: TGTGCCAGCAGCCTATGGGACAGGGGGCGCGATGAGCAGTTCTTC. Residues: CASSLWDRGRDEQFF. Variable domain in full (rest from reference TRBV14 and TRBJ2-1): EAGVTQFPSHSVIEKGQTVTLRCDPISGHDNLYWYRRVMGKEIKFLLHFVKESKQDESGMPNNRFLAERTGGTYSTLKVQPAELEDSGVYFCASSLWDRGRDEQFFGPGTRLTVL.

The chain uses TRBV4-3 and TRBJ1-5, with D perhaps matching TRBD1 (5 bases). The CDR3 totals 13 residues. The germline CDR1 and CDR2 sequences are LGHNA and YSLEER. V lost 3 bases, J lost 9 bases, and 12 bases lay in between. Here the CDR3 reads CASSHRAWGPQHF. For the CDR3, the DNA is TGCGCCAGCAGCCACAGGGCCTGGGGGCCCCAGCATTTT.

The gene calls are TRBV7-9 and TRBJ1-1; no reliable D call. This CDR3 contains 15 residues. With 5 bases removed from V and 0 bases from J, the gap between germline ends came to 13 bases. Germline V gene sequence: CDR1 SEHNR, CDR2 FQNEAQ (reference sequence). In DNA form, the CDR3 reads TGTGCCAGCAGCCTGAGAGAAATCATGAACACTGAAGCTTTCTTT. Its translation is CASSLREIMNTEAFF.

There are a few counts of this clone. V and J are TRBV29-1 and TRBJ2-3, with 10 bases aligning to TRBD2. Unmatched junction bases numbered 5, after V lost 4 bases and J lost 1 base. The germline CDR1 and CDR2 sequences are SQVTM and ANQGSEA. This CDR3 contains 15 residues. The CDR3, as DNA: TGCAGCGTTGTTGTAGCGGGAGGTGGCACAGATACGCAGTATTTT. It codes for CSVVVAGGGTDTQYF.

V usage is TRBV9 and J usage is TRBJ2-3; D is possibly TRBD2 (5 bases). Deletions cut 1 base from V and 2 bases from J, with 11 bases between. Germline CDR1 is SGDLS and CDR2 is YYNGEE. CDR3 size: 15 residues. The CDR3 coding sequence is TGTGCCAGCAGCGTACCCGGGGAGATCACAGATACGCAGTATTTT. The encoded protein is CASSVPGEITDTQYF.

This clone was counted between two and nine times. The chain carries TRBV5-4 and TRBJ2-3; tentatively, D is TRBD2 (5 bases). In germline, CDR1 is SGHNT, CDR2 YYREEE (reference sequence). V shed 0 bases and J shed 4 bases, with 9 bases lying between them. This CDR3 spans 14 amino acids. DNA for the CDR3: TGTGCCAGCAGCTTGGATCTAGCCGCAGATACGCAGTATTTT. Its protein product is CASSLDLAADTQYF.

The CDR3 DNA reads as TGTGCCAGCAGTAAAAACACAGAGCGGAGCTACGAGCAGTACTTC. Encoded protein: CASSKNTERSYEQYF. The gene calls are TRBV7-9 and TRBJ2-7, with D perhaps matching TRBD2 (5 bases). With 6 bases removed from V and 3 bases from J, the gap between germline ends came to 18 bases. Germline CDR1 and CDR2: SEHNR and FQNEAQ (reference sequence). This CDR3 spans 15 amino acids.

This clone was counted between two and nine times. This chain joins TRBV29-1 and TRBJ2-6; D unresolved. The CDR3 consists of 13 residues. The ends were cut back, 6 bases at V and 1 base at J, with 7 bases in the middle. CDR1 SQVTM and CDR2 ANQGSEA come from the germline V gene. CDR3: CSVDDSGANVLTF. The CDR3 DNA follows: TGCAGCGTGGACGATTCTGGGGCCAACGTCCTGACTTTC.

CDR3 in DNA: TGTGCCAGCAGCGTAGCTACGGGGTATCCAGATACGCAGTATTTT. It yields the protein CASSVATGYPDTQYF. The chain couples TRBV9 to TRBJ2-3; D is perhaps TRBD2 (5 bases). Trimming took off 0 bases at V and 4 bases at J, with 12 bases between the two ends. Germline V CDR1 and CDR2: SGDLS, YYNGEE. The CDR3 totals 15 residues.

A note on this clone: A read error is possible here, since a much larger clone lies one base away. Other DNA sequences of this sample code for an identical CDR3. V and J are TRBV2 and TRBJ2-5, with D hard to call. The CDR3 loop spans 10 amino acids. Looked up from germline, CDR1 is SNHLY and CDR2 is FYNNEI. Trimming removed 5 bases from V and 4 bases from J, with 2 bases in between. The CDR3, as DNA: TGTGCCAGCAGTCTAGAGACCCAGTACTTC. The encoded protein is CASSLETQYF.

In this sample, this clone turned up a few times. The chain is built from TRBV9 and TRBJ1-6; D unresolved. V gave up 1 base and J gave up 8 bases, with 13 bases separating them. The CDR3 length is 15 residues. Germline lookup yields CDR1 SGDLS and CDR2 YYNGEE. The CDR3 sequence is CASSVTPGSYSPLHF. The DNA of the CDR3 is TGTGCCAGCAGCGTAACCCCAGGATCCTATTCACCCCTCCACTTT.

V and J are TRBV5-1 and TRBJ2-2; no firm D call. This CDR3 has 15 residues. Germline values: CDR1 SGHRS, CDR2 YFSETQ. V shed 2 bases and J shed 0 bases, with 8 bases lying between them. CDR3 sequence: CASSLTRTNTGELFF. CDR3 bases: TGCGCCAGCAGCTTAACCAGAACGAACACCGGGGAGCTGTTTTTT.

This clone was detected a few times. The chain combines TRBV7-8 with TRBJ1-6, with TRBD1 matching over 7 bases. The germline gives CDR1 SGHVS, CDR2 FQNEAQ. V lost 4 bases and J lost 7; bases outside the gene matches: 7. This CDR3 has 15 residues. CDR3 nucleotides: TGTGCCAGCAGCTCAGAAGGGACAGTGAATTCACCCCTCCACTTT. It translates to CASSSEGTVNSPLHF. The full variable domain, rest sourced from reference TRBV7-8 and TRBJ1-6, is GAGVSQSPRYKVAKRGQDVALRCDPISGHVSLFWYQQALGQGPEFLTYFQNEAQLDKSGLPSDRFFAERPEGSVSTLKIQRTQQEDSAVYLCASSSEGTVNSPLHFGNGTRLTVT.

About this clone itself: The identical CDR3 is also encoded by other nucleotide sequences in the sample. Here the CDR3 DNA reads TGCGCCAGCAGCTTTGGTCAGAACAATGAGCAGTTCTTC. Protein product: CASSFGQNNEQFF. V usage is TRBV5-1 and J usage is TRBJ2-1; D not resolved. CDR3 length: 13 residues. Germline loops: CDR1 SGHRS, CDR2 YFSETQ. Trimming removed 2 bases from V and 5 bases from J, with 8 bases in between.

This clone was counted a few times. The chain couples TRBV9 to TRBJ2-3; 8 nucleotides agree with TRBD2. The CDR3 is made up of 14 amino acids. V lost 6 bases to trimming and J lost 0 bases; unmatched junction nucleotides: 3. The germline gives CDR1 SGDLS, CDR2 YYNGEE. The CDR3 coding sequence is TGTGCCAGCACGGCTAGCGGGAGCACAGATACGCAGTATTTT. Its translation: CASTASGSTDTQYF.